The sequence of this T cell receptor (beta chain) was determined in a study of blood T cell repertoires in COVID-19 (dated by TCRdb to about 2020). In terms of the full investigation: Collaborator samples came from the United States, Italy and Spain and covered acute and convalescent phases of COVID-19. Sample metadata almost always included a de-identified subject ID, COVID-19 status, age in years and sex. The material from the prospective study consisted of cDNA or gDNA derived from T cells, B-cell-depleted T cells, or PBMCs. Subjects who had been exposed to COVID-19, were actively infected with it, or had recovered from it provided the deeply sampled blood TCRbeta repertoires that made up the dataset. Samples came from the ongoing ImmuneRACE study (first 160 participants) plus 1,254 subjects from 6 global collaborators. Where available, HLA class I and class II types were obtained from metadata supplied by the sample provider rather than from assay-based typing. The repertoires were made available in a free public database intended to serve as a resource for research on the immune response to SARS-CoV-2. General study outcomes and caveats: The amount of clinical and demographic metadata varied by source and participant and was provided uncurated.

Cut back by 2 bases and 10 bases, the V and J ends lie 14 bases apart. According to the germline V gene (reference sequence), CDR1 reads LNHDA and CDR2 reads SQIVND. From cysteine to phenylalanine, the CDR3 is 13 amino acids long. Only the CDR3 DNA stays, 39 bases, in frame from base 1. To note about this clone: Its specific antigen is unknown. Qualities for individual bases were not recorded, and no much larger clone is one base off.

TCRbeta CDR3 regions were amplified from genomic DNA by means of the immunoSEQ Assay, a bias-controlled multiplex PCR. From the authors' description of their analysis: The number of nucleated cells in each sample was estimated by amplification of reference gene primers within the assay. Sequence reads were collapsed and filtered to measure the absolute abundance of every unique TCRbeta CDR3 rearrangement. For each sample, productive Simpson clonality was calculated as the square root of Simpson's diversity index over productive rearrangements. TCRdb carries this immuneACCESS record with in-frame sequences only. Its versions omit some clonotypes, under half of them owing to an unresolved V gene in the studies checked, with the rest unexplained. V, J and clone size were drawn from that table, and D and trimming were deduced from the DNA. The sample has about 35,000 clones on record, about 92% of them singletons. Clones ranked in the top ten supply roughly a fifth of the sample.

Each collaborating institution followed its own protocols to collect whole blood in K2EDTA tubes. Collaborator samples were shipped for TCRbeta analysis as frozen whole blood, isolated PBMCs, or DNA extracted from either sample type. The origin of this receptor is a man older than 75 with acute or convalescent COVID-19. This receptor chain uses TRBV19 and TRBJ1-1; a tentative D call is TRBD1 (5 bases match). Sequences were obtained from peripheral blood. The CDR3 protein sequence reads: CASSIWGSVGAFF. The DNA sequence follows: TGTGCCAGTAGTATATGGGGCAGTGTGGGAGCTTTCTTT.